This is a list of T cell receptor beta chains from one sample in a study of beta chain features in type 1 diabetes. The table came from immunoSEQ multiplex PCR; TCRdb's copy has only in-frame clones and leaves some out. The data contain 120,000 to 150,000 clones, roughly 50% of them singletons. Sequencing used Tregs from blood. The receptors here all came from a man younger than 35 in good health. Each CDR3 is given with its conserved first and last residue. D genes are given only for firm matches. Rows give clone size only sometimes, using once, few, many, or a class for an expanded clone.

size,J,V,D,CDR3,DNA
.,TRBJ1-2,TRBV7-8,.,CASSLAIAVGYTF,TGTGCCAGCAGCTTAGCGATTGCAGTTGGCTACACCTTC
.,TRBJ1-2,TRBV11-2,TRBD1,CASSLAPGQGRNYGYTF,TGTGCCAGCAGCTTAGCCCCGGGACAGGGGCGGAACTATGGCTACACCTTC
.,TRBJ2-1,TRBV27,TRBD2,CASSLGLAGGPDNEQFF,TGTGCCAGCAGTTTGGGACTAGCGGGAGGGCCCGACAATGAGCAGTTCTTC
few,TRBJ2-7,TRBV7-2,TRBD2,CASSLFSAGGRDEQYF,TGTGCCAGCAGCTTATTCTCGGCGGGGGGGCGGGACGAGCAGTACTTC
.,TRBJ2-5,TRBV9,.,CATGTSPGETQYF,TGTGCCACAGGAACTAGCCCGGGAGAGACCCAGTACTTC
.,TRBJ1-4,TRBV9,TRBD1,CASSPQDRGRVEKLFF,TGTGCCAGCAGCCCACAGGACAGGGGGCGAGTAGAAAAACTGTTTTTT
.,TRBJ2-5,TRBV28,TRBD2,CATGGLGWGGTQYF,TGTGCCACCGGGGGACTAGGATGGGGGGGGACCCAGTACTTC
.,TRBJ2-7,TRBV5-4,.,CASGSPPGLSYEQYF,TGTGCCAGCGGATCTCCGCCAGGGCTCTCCTACGAGCAGTACTTC
once,TRBJ2-7,TRBV7-6,.,CASSLKSYEQYF,TGTGCCAGCAGCTTAAAGAGTTACGAGCAGTACTTC
few,TRBJ2-1,TRBV4-1,TRBD2,CASSLGLATYNEQFF,TGCGCCAGCAGCCTAGGACTAGCGACGTACAATGAGCAGTTCTTC
few,TRBJ2-7,TRBV20-1,.,CSARLSYEQYF,TGCAGTGCTAGACTATCCTACGAGCAGTACTTC
few,TRBJ2-7,TRBV7-9,TRBD2,CASSLGLAGDRGEQYF,TGTGCCAGCAGCTTAGGGTTAGCGGGAGACCGGGGGGAGCAGTACTTC
.,TRBJ2-7,TRBV7-2,TRBD1,CASSRIPGQGTYEQYF,TGTGCCAGCAGTCGCATACCGGGACAGGGGACCTACGAGCAGTACTTC
.,TRBJ2-1,TRBV6-6,TRBD1,CASSYAAGQGYEQFF,TGTGCCAGCAGTTACGCGGCGGGACAGGGCTATGAGCAGTTCTTC
.,TRBJ2-1,TRBV11-2,.,CASSALGGRSYYNEQFF,TGTGCCAGCAGCGCCCTTGGGGGCAGGAGTTACTACAATGAGCAGTTCTTC
.,TRBJ2-5,TRBV5-1,.,CASSSRHPGTQYF,TGCGCCAGCAGCTCCCGACACCCGGGAACCCAGTACTTC
.,TRBJ2-7,TRBV7-6,TRBD1,CASSLGWAGGALYEQYF,TGTGCCAGCAGCTTAGGATGGGCAGGGGGCGCGCTCTACGAGCAGTACTTC
.,TRBJ1-6,TRBV7-3,.,CASSQDISYNSPLHF,TGTGCCAGCAGCCAAGACATATCCTATAATTCACCCCTCCACTTT
.,TRBJ2-1,TRBV6-6,TRBD2,CASGLPGLGINEQFF,TGTGCCAGCGGCCTACCTGGACTAGGCATCAATGAGCAGTTCTTC
few,TRBJ1-4,TRBV7-9,.,CASSTATNEKLFF,TGTGCCAGCAGTACAGCAACTAATGAAAAACTGTTTTTT
few,TRBJ2-5,TRBV11-1,.,CASSLWGRGQETQYF,TGTGCCAGCAGCTTATGGGGCCGAGGCCAAGAGACCCAGTACTTC
few,TRBJ1-1,TRBV20-1,TRBD1,CSGQGLGEAFF,TGCAGTGGACAGGGCCTGGGTGAAGCTTTCTTT
once,TRBJ2-4,TRBV28,.,CASSLYRGIQYF,TGTGCCAGCAGTTTATACCGAGGGATTCAGTACTTC
.,TRBJ2-1,TRBV5-1,TRBD2,CARRAKREGPLNNEQFF,TGCGCCAGGAGGGCGAAGCGGGAGGGCCCTCTCAATAATGAGCAGTTCTTC
few,TRBJ2-7,TRBV4-3,TRBD2,CASSPSRGSSYEQYF,TGCGCCAGCAGCCCCTCCCGCGGGAGCTCCTACGAGCAGTACTTC
.,TRBJ2-5,TRBV5-1,TRBD1,CASSPGTGRLGETQYF,TGCGCCAGCAGCCCGGGGACAGGGCGGCTTGGGGAGACCCAGTACTTC
.,TRBJ2-5,TRBV4-3,.,CASSQEWGDGETQYF,TGCGCCAGCAGCCAAGAGTGGGGGGATGGCGAGACCCAGTACTTC
.,TRBJ2-3,TRBV19,TRBD2,CASTPIGSGGTDTQYF,TGTGCCAGTACCCCTATAGGATCGGGGGGTACAGATACGCAGTATTTT
.,TRBJ2-3,TRBV7-9,.,CASSLSGAAAILDTQYF,TGTGCCAGCAGCTTGTCTGGTGCGGCGGCCATCCTAGATACGCAGTATTTT
.,TRBJ1-6,TRBV18,TRBD1,CASSPEVLGQGNSPLHF,TGTGCCAGCTCACCAGAGGTCCTAGGACAGGGAAATTCACCCCTCCACTTT
.,TRBJ2-7,TRBV9,TRBD1,CASSVVPDRGEKYF,TGTGCCAGCAGCGTAGTCCCGGACAGGGGGGAAAAGTACTTC
.,TRBJ1-2,TRBV7-8,.,CASSPSIIYGYTF,TGTGCCAGCAGCCCATCCATCATCTATGGCTACACCTTC
.,TRBJ1-2,TRBV6-6,.,CASSPVGGSNYGYTF,TGTGCCAGCAGCCCTGTCGGGGGTTCTAACTATGGCTACACCTTC
.,TRBJ2-2,TRBV30,.,CAWSGQITGELFF,TGTGCCTGGAGTGGGCAGATCACCGGGGAGCTGTTTTTT
.,TRBJ1-6,TRBV5-1,.,CASSLGRVNSPLHF,TGCGCCAGCAGCTTGGGGCGGGTGAATTCACCCCTCCACTTT
few,TRBJ2-7,TRBV28,.,CASRKDSYEQYF,TGTGCCAGCAGGAAGGACAGCTACGAGCAGTACTTC
.,TRBJ2-5,TRBV9,TRBD2,CASSVGLAGGRLQETQYF,TGTGCCAGCAGCGTCGGACTAGCGGGGGGACGCCTCCAAGAGACCCAGTACTTC
.,TRBJ1-5,TRBV15,.,CATQARQYNQPQHF,TGTGCCACACAGGCGCGGCAGTACAATCAGCCCCAGCATTTT
.,TRBJ2-6,TRBV5-1,.,CASSPRSRVSGANVLTF,TGCGCCAGCAGCCCCCGGTCCAGGGTTTCGGGGGCCAACGTCCTGACTTTC
.,TRBJ2-5,TRBV10-3,TRBD1,CAISGATGGLETQYF,TGTGCCATCAGTGGCGCGACAGGGGGCTTAGAGACCCAGTACTTC
few,TRBJ2-5,TRBV7-2,TRBD2,CASSQGLAGHQETQYF,TGTGCCAGCAGCCAGGGACTAGCGGGGCACCAAGAGACCCAGTACTTC
.,TRBJ2-3,TRBV29-1,.,CSGRGAFTDTQYF,TGCAGCGGCCGAGGAGCCTTCACAGATACGCAGTATTTT
few,TRBJ2-1,TRBV28,.,CASTFPGGFYWEQFF,TGTGCCAGCACATTCCCGGGGGGCTTTTACTGGGAGCAGTTCTTC
.,TRBJ2-2,TRBV11-2,.,CASSLTPAAGELFF,TGTGCCAGCAGCTTAACACCAGCGGCCGGGGAGCTGTTTTTT
.,TRBJ2-7,TRBV7-2,TRBD2,CASSLGTSGSYEQYF,TGTGCCAGCAGCTTAGGGACTAGCGGGTCCTACGAGCAGTACTTC
.,TRBJ1-2,TRBV7-2,TRBD1,CASSLGGQGFNYGYTF,TGTGCCAGCAGCTTAGGGGGACAGGGGTTTAACTATGGCTACACCTTC
.,TRBJ2-4,TRBV7-9,.,CASSSGYRSGIQYF,TGTGCCAGCAGCTCAGGGTACCGCTCGGGCATTCAGTACTTC
.,TRBJ1-2,TRBV6-5,.,CASSYSQGQGGYTF,TGTGCCAGCAGTTACTCACAGGGTCAGGGTGGCTACACCTTC
.,TRBJ2-3,TRBV2,.,CASGGFKGSFADTQYF,TGTGCCAGCGGGGGGTTCAAGGGGAGTTTTGCAGATACGCAGTATTTT
.,TRBJ2-7,TRBV11-2,TRBD2,CASSAGGYEQYF,TGTGCCAGCAGCGCCGGGGGGTACGAGCAGTACTTC
few,TRBJ1-4,TRBV7-9,.,CASSLRGTNEKLFF,TGTGCCAGCAGCTTGCGGGGAACTAATGAAAAACTGTTTTTT
.,TRBJ2-7,TRBV27,.,CASSPDQGRTYEQYF,TGTGCCAGCAGTCCTGATCAGGGGCGCACCTACGAGCAGTACTTC